This T cell receptor beta chain appears in the sequencing data of a study of Graves' ophthalmopathy and Graves' hyperthyroidism. Germline lookup yields CDR1 WSHSY and CDR2 SAAADI. Trimming took 10 bases from V and 2 from J, leaving 11 bases between them. The CDR3 length is 13 residues. Amplification from RNA transcripts yielded the TCR beta CDR3 regions. The first-round RT-PCR employed HTBI primers together with the Qiagen OneStep RT-PCR kit. A multiplex PCR was then performed as the second round. From the multiplex PCR reads, TCRdb called clonotypes with MiXCR, one entry per CDR3 protein. In the table there are about 700,000 distinct CDR3 sequences, 40% of which are singletons.

This sequence originates from an adult man with Graves' ophthalmopathy. This chain uses TRBV10-2 with TRBJ2-2; D remains ambiguous. The material sequenced was peripheral blood. The CDR3 spells CATDDTNTGELFF. The CDR3 DNA is TGCGCCACCGATGACACAAACACCGGGGAGCTGTTTTTT.